The TCR beta chain described here comes from a study of shared clonotypes between healthy human individuals. Sequencing was performed with immunoSEQ multiplex PCR; in TCRdb, only in-frame clones are kept and a portion is missing. The table lists about 2.4 million clones, 90% to 95% of them singletons. The V and J ends lost 4 bases and 3 bases, in that order; junction bases with no gene match: 7. The CDR3 runs 15 residues. Germline-derived CDR1 and CDR2 are MNHEY and SVGAGI. Sequenced: naive CD4+ T cells from PBMCs. Subset meaning: CD45RA+ positively selected. This chain joins TRBV6-5 and TRBJ1-1; 8 positions match TRBD1. This clonotype was sampled from a man between 18 and 29 years old in good health. Some clones in this sample may be carry-over from other donors' samples. The chain's CDR3 is CASSLTMDRDTEAFF. In DNA form, the CDR3 reads TGTGCCAGCAGTTTGACGATGGACAGGGACACTGAAGCTTTCTTT.